The 9 T cell receptor beta chains listed next were all sequenced from one sample in a study of T cells in Graves' hyperthyroidism and ophthalmopathy. RNA transcripts provided the source from which TCR beta CDR3 regions were amplified. Researchers ran a first-round RT-PCR on the TCR CDR3 using the HTBI primer set. MiXCR, applied by TCRdb to the multiplex PCR reads, yields one record per CDR3 protein. This sample has about 600,000 distinct CDR3 sequences, with roughly a sixth found just once. Material: blood. These receptors were obtained from a woman aged 40-49 years with Graves' ophthalmopathy.

This chain links TRBV27 with TRBJ2-7, with TRBD2 matching 9 bases. The V and J ends lost 2 bases and 6 bases, in that order; junction bases with no gene match: 5. The CDR3 loop spans 14 amino acids. The germline gives CDR1 MNHEY, CDR2 SMNVEV (reference sequence). In DNA, the CDR3 is TGTGCCAGCAGTTTAATAGCGGGAGAGGGCGAGCAGTACTTC. It specifies CASSLIAGEGEQYF.

As regards this clonotype: One junction end does not reproduce the germline sequence, and a read error may be involved. The rearrangement links TRBV27 to TRBJ2-1; 8 bases map to TRBD2. This CDR3 has 17 residues. Germline V gives CDR1 MNHEY, CDR2 SMNVEV (reference sequence). The CDR3, as DNA: TGTGCCAGCAGTCCTATAGAGCGGGAGCTCTCCTACACTGAGCAGTTCTTC. Translation: CASSPIERELSYTEQFF.

There are many counts of this clonotype. The rearrangement uses TRBV6-2 or TRBV6-3 and TRBJ2-7; a possible D gene is TRBD2 (6 bases). The CDR3 is 13 residues long. V was trimmed by 2 bases and J by 4 bases, leaving 9 bases between them. The V gene's germline CDR1 is MNHEY and CDR2 SVGEGT. For the CDR3, the DNA is TGTGCCAGCAGTTACCGACTAGAATACGAGCAGTACTTC. It specifies CASSYRLEYEQYF.

Details on this clonotype: A much larger clone differs by one base, so this may be a read error. The chain employs TRBV11-2 and TRBJ1-2; 7 positions match TRBD1. Germline V gene data show CDR1 as SGHAT and CDR2 as FQNNGV. The CDR3 runs 15 residues. CDR3 bases: TGTACCAGCAGCTCGTCGACAGGGAGTAACTATGGCTACACCTTC. Translated: CTSSSSTGSNYGYTF.

J is TRBJ1-2 and V is TRBV19, with D possibly being TRBD1 (5 bases). CDR3 length: 15 amino acids. Germline V gene lookup returns CDR1 LNHDA and CDR2 SQIVND (reference sequence). V gave up 5 bases and J gave up 0 bases, with 13 bases separating them. CDR3 in amino acids: CASSPGRGTNYGYTF. CDR3 bases: TGTGCCAGTAGTCCGGGACGAGGAACTAACTATGGCTACACCTTC.

The chain uses TRBV6-1 and TRBJ1-2, with D hard to call. The V and J ends lost 6 bases and 4 bases respectively, with 12 bases between them. This CDR3 contains 13 residues. The V gene's germline CDR1 is MNHNS and CDR2 SASEGT. This CDR3 is CASRFQGGYGYTF. CDR3 nucleotides: TGTGCCAGCAGGTTTCAAGGCGGCTATGGCTACACCTTC.

This clonotype was seen more than once but under ten times. This chain connects TRBV6-1 to TRBJ1-1, with D possibly matching TRBD1 (5 bases). Trimming removed 5 bases at V and 0 bases at J, with 13 bases between. CDR1 MNHNS and CDR2 SASEGT come from the germline V gene. The CDR3 contains 15 residues. The DNA of the CDR3 is TGTGCCAGCAGTAGAGGGACGTTCATGAACACTGAAGCTTTCTTT. This translates into CASSRGTFMNTEAFF.

The CDR3 nucleotides are TGCAGCGTTGAGAACCTAAGCTATGGCTACACCTTC. Amino acids: CSVENLSYGYTF. The chain uses TRBV29-1 and TRBJ1-2; D not resolved. The germline V gene has CDR1 SQVTM and CDR2 ANQGSEA. The CDR3 has 12 residues. Deletions cut 3 bases from V and 4 bases from J, with 9 bases between. Using reference TRBV29-1 and TRBJ1-2 for the parts outside the CDR3, the full variable domain is SAVISQKPSRDICQRGTSLTIQCQVDSQVTMMFWYRQQPGQSLTLIATANQGSEATYESGFVIDKFPISRPNLTFSTLTVSNMSPEDSSIYLCSVENLSYGYTFGSGTRLTVV.

The genes are TRBV5-6 and TRBJ1-1; unclear D gene. The CDR3 extends over 14 amino acids. V dropped 3 bases and J dropped 2 bases, with 11 bases sitting between them. CDR1 and CDR2 from the germline V gene are SGHDT and YYEEEE. CDR3 residues: CASSSPGDNTEAFF. The CDR3 DNA is TGTGCCAGCAGCTCGCCAGGAGATAACACTGAAGCTTTCTTT.